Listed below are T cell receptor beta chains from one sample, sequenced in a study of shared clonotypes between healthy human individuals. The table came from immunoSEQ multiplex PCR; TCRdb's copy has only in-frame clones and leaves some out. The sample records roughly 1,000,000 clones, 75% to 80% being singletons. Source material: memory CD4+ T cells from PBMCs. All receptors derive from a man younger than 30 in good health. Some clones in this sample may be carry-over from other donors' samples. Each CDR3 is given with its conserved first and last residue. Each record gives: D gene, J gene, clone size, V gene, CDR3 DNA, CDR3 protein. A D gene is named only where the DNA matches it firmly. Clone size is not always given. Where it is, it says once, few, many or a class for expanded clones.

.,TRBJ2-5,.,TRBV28,TGTGCCAGCAGTTTCCCTCTGGTTGCGGGCGCGCGTCAAGAGACCCAGTACTTC,CASSFPLVAGARQETQYF
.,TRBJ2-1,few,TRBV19,TGTGCCAGTAGTATAGGTGGGAGTTACTACAATGAGCAGTTCTTC,CASSIGGSYYNEQFF
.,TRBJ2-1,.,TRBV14,TGTGCCAGCAGCCATCCTTGGGGCAGGGTTGACGATGAGCAGTTCTTC,CASSHPWGRVDDEQFF
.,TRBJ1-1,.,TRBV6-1,TGTGCCAGTCTGACCTTCACTGAAGCTTTCTTT,CASLTFTEAFF
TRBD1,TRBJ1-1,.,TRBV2,TGTGCCAGCAGACTAACAGGGACAGCGAACACTGAAGCTTTCTTT,CASRLTGTANTEAFF
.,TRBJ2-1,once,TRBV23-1,TGCGCCAGCAAGGTAGACAGGATGTTTACAAATGAGCAGTTCTTC,CASKVDRMFTNEQFF
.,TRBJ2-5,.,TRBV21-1,TGTGCCAGCAGCAATGAGTGGACAGGGAAAGAGACCCAGTACTTC,CASSNEWTGKETQYF
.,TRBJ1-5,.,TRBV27,TGTGCCGCACTGATGGGGATAGATCAGCCCCAGCATTTT,CAALMGIDQPQHF
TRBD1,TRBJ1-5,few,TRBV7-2,TGTGCCAGCAGCTTATCAGGACAGGGGTTCGGCAATCAGCCCCAGCATTTT,CASSLSGQGFGNQPQHF
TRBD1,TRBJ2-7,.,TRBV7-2,TGTGCCAGCAGGGGACAGGTTGGCTACGAGCAGTACTTC,CASRGQVGYEQYF
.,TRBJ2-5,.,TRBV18,TGTGCCAGCCTACAGTCTCGGGGCGCAGAGACCCAGTACTTC,CASLQSRGAETQYF
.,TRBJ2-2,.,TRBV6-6,TGTGCCAGCAGTACCAGGGACGTGACCGGGGAGCTGTTTTTT,CASSTRDVTGELFF
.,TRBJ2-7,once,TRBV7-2,TGTGCCAGCAGCTACCAGGGCTACGAGCAGTACTTC,CASSYQGYEQYF
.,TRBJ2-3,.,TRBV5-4,TGTGCCAGCAGCTTGGGGGTAGGAGGCACAGATACGCAGTATTTT,CASSLGVGGTDTQYF
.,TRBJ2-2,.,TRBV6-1,TGTGCCAGCAGGCTCAGGCGCACCACCGGGGAGCTGTTTTTT,CASRLRRTTGELFF
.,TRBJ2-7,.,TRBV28,TGTGCCAGCACCATCGGACCAAACTACGAGCAGTACTTC,CASTIGPNYEQYF
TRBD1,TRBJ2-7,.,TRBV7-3,TGTGCCAGCAGCCTAGAACCGACAGGGGCCGAGCAGTACTTC,CASSLEPTGAEQYF
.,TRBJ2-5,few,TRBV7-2,TGTGCCAGCAGCTCCTTTCCCCAAGAGACCCAGTACTTC,CASSSFPQETQYF
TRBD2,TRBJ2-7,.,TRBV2,TGTGCCAGCAGCAACACCGGGACTAGTAATCAAGAGCAGTACTTC,CASSNTGTSNQEQYF
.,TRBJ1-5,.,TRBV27,TGTGCCAGCAGTTCACAGGGTCGAGGCAATCAGCCCCAGCATTTT,CASSSQGRGNQPQHF
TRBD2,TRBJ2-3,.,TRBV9,TGTGCCAGCAACCAAGGGGGACTAGCGGGAGGGCTCGCAGATACGCAGTATTTT,CASNQGGLAGGLADTQYF
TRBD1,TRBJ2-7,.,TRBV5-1,TGCGCCAGCAGCCTGGACCCGGGACAGGGGAGGTCCTACGAGCAGTACTTC,CASSLDPGQGRSYEQYF
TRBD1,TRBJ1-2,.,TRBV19,TGTGCCAGTAGTACCGGACAGGGCGGCTATGGCTACACCTTC,CASSTGQGGYGYTF
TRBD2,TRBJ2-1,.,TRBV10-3,TGTGCCATCAGGGGCGGGAGCTCCTACAATGAGCAGTTCTTC,CAIRGGSSYNEQFF
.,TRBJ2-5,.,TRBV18,TGTGCCAGCTCACGTGAGAGTGATCGAGAGACCCAGTACTTC,CASSRESDRETQYF
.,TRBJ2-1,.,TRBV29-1,TGCAGCGTTGATAGGTATGAGCAGTTCTTC,CSVDRYEQFF
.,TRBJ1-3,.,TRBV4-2,TGTGCCAGCAGCCCACAAGGGGAGTATGGAAACACCATATATTTT,CASSPQGEYGNTIYF
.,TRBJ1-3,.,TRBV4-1,TGCGCCAGCAGCCTAGGGGAGAGCTCTGGAAACACCATATATTTT,CASSLGESSGNTIYF
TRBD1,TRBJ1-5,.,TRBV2,TGTGCCAGCAGTACAGGGGGGGGAGGGGCCCAGCATTTT,CASSTGGGGAQHF
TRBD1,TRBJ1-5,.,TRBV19,TGTGCCAACACCGCCCGGGACAGGGGACAGGCTTGGCGCAATCAGCCCCAGCATTTT,CANTARDRGQAWRNQPQHF
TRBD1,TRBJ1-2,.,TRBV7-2,TGTGCCACTAAGCCGGGACAGGGTACCTATGGCTACACCTTC,CATKPGQGTYGYTF
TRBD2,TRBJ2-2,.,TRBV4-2,TGTGCCAGCAGCCAGCTAACTAGCGGCAAGAACACCGGGGAGCTGTTTTTT,CASSQLTSGKNTGELFF
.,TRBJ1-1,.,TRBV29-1,TGCAGCGTATGTGGGGGATGGGGTATGAACACTGAAGCTTTCTTT,CSVCGGWGMNTEAFF
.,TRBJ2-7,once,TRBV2,TGTGCCAGCAGCCCCACCTTAAGCCCGAAGCACCCTGCTCGTAAGCCCCCTTACGAGCAGTACTTC,CASSPTLSPKHPARKPPYEQYF
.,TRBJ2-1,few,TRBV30,TGTGCCTGGAGCACGAATTACTACAATGAGCAGTTCTTC,CAWSTNYYNEQFF
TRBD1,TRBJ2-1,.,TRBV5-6,TGTGCCAGCAGCTTGGGGGCAGGGGGCTACAATGAGCAGTTCTTC,CASSLGAGGYNEQFF
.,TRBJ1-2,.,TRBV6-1,TGTGCCAGCAGAAAGGGGGGGTCTGGTTATGGCTACACCTTC,CASRKGGSGYGYTF
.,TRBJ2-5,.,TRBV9,TGTGCCAGCAGCGTAAGGGACTCAGGGCAAGAGACCCAGTACTTC,CASSVRDSGQETQYF
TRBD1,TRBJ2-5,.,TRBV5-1,TGCGCCAGCACTGCCTTCCCGGGACAGCAAGAGACCCAGTACTTC,CASTAFPGQQETQYF
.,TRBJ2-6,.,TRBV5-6,TGTGCCAGCAGCTTGTTCGGGGCCAACGTCCTGACTTTC,CASSLFGANVLTF
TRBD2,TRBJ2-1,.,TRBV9,TGTGCCAGCACTGACCCGGCTAGCGGGAGCGGCAATGAGCAGTTCTTC,CASTDPASGSGNEQFF
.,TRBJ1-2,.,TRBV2,TGTGCCAGCAGGGAAGTGAGAGATGGCTACACCTTC,CASREVRDGYTF
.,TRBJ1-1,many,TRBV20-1,TGCAGTGCGGGGAGGACTGAAGCTTTCTTT,CSAGRTEAFF
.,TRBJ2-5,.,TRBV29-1,TGCAGCGTTGTTCTGATAGGGGGAGCCGAGACCCAGTACTTC,CSVVLIGGAETQYF
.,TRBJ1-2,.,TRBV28,TGTGCCAGCAGCCTTAACGGGGACATCTATGGCTACACCTTC,CASSLNGDIYGYTF
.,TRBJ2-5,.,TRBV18,TGTGCCAGCTCACCACCTGGGACCGGGGGGACCCAGTACTTC,CASSPPGTGGTQYF
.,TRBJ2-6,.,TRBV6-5,TGTGCCAGCAGACAATCTGGGGCCAACGTCCTGACTTTC,CASRQSGANVLTF
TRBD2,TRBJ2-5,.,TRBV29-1,TGCAGCGGCGCGGACAGCGGGGGCCAAGAGACCCAGTACTTC,CSGADSGGQETQYF
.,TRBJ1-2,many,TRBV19,TGTGCCAGTAGTCTGGGAAGGTATGGCTACACCTTC,CASSLGRYGYTF
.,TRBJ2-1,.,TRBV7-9,TGTGCCAGCAGCTTAACTGGAGGTTCCCAGTTCTTC,CASSLTGGSQFF
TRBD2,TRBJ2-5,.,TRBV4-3,TGCGCCAGCAGCCAGGGCACGGGACTAGCGGGAGGGGGCCAGTACTTC,CASSQGTGLAGGGQYF
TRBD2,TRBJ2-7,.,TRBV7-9,TGTGCCAGCAGCTTGGTCACTAGCGGGCGAGGGGGCTTTTCCTACGAGCAGTACTTC,CASSLVTSGRGGFSYEQYF
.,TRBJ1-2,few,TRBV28,TGTGCCAGCAGTTTTAGGGTAGTGGGCAGAGGAATCTATGGCTACACCTTC,CASSFRVVGRGIYGYTF
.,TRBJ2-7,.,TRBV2,TGTGCCAGCAGTTTAGGGGGTAACTACGAGCAGTACTTC,CASSLGGNYEQYF
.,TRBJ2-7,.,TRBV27,TGTGCCAGCAGTTTATCCGCTCTGGCCGGCTCCTACGAGCAGTACTTC,CASSLSALAGSYEQYF
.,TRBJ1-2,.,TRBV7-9,TGTGCCAGCAGCCCCCACAGGGCTCCCTATGGCTACACCTTC,CASSPHRAPYGYTF
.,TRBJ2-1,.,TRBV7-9,TGTGCCAGCAGCTTAGGGGTGGTGGGGTACAATGAGCAGTTCTTC,CASSLGVVGYNEQFF
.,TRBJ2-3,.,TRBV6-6,TGTGCCAGCAGTTCTACGGGGGTGCCAGGGGATACGCAGTATTTT,CASSSTGVPGDTQYF
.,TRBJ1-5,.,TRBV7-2,TGTGCCAGCAGCTTGACGTTAAGCAATCAGCCCCAGCATTTT,CASSLTLSNQPQHF